This paragraph reports one T cell receptor beta chain. TCRdb's table, derived via immunoSEQ multiplex PCR, lists solely in-frame clones and lacks some. This sample yields a few hundred thousand clones, of which roughly 89% are seen a single time; about 0.8% belongs to the top ten. Trimming stripped 0 bases from V and 2 bases from J, with 11 bases between. The CDR3 has 15 amino acids. Germline CDR1 is LNHNV and CDR2 is YYDKDF (reference sequence). This entry belongs to a study of blood T cell repertoires in COVID-19. Across the whole study: The origin of the acute and convalescent COVID-19 samples was the United States, Italy and Spain. The cDNA or gDNA used as material had been derived from T cells, B-cell-depleted T cells, or PBMCs.

The source of this sequence is a man aged 25 to 45 with acute or convalescent COVID-19. Sequenced: peripheral blood. This chain uses TRBV15 with TRBJ2-7; a weak D match, TRBD1 (6 bases). As DNA, the CDR3 is TGTGCCACCAGCAGAGATAGGGCAGGGGCCTACGAGCAGTACTTC. Protein sequence: CATSRDRAGAYEQYF.